This T cell receptor beta chain was found in a study of T cell repertoires in cytomegalovirus infection. Study background: Carrying CMV and the relevant HLA type showed in public TCR beta signatures.

Trimming took 5 bases from V and 2 from J; bases not matched to a gene: 3. Germline V gene data show CDR1 as SGHVS and CDR2 as FNYEAQ. The CDR3 is made up of 15 amino acids. The study, taken as a whole, reports: The cumulative frequency of public TCR beta families identified carriers of CMV plus the relevant HLA. HLA-C-restricted TCR beta clonotypes specific for CMV led the ex vivo response.

TCRdb reanalysed the reads using MiXCR and keeps one entry per CDR3 protein. The sample shows 100,000 or so distinct CDR3 sequences, approximately 15% of them seen only once. There are many counts of this clonotype. As yet, its antigen is unknown. The receptor comes from a human donor in good health (CMV status not recorded). Some clones in this sample may be carry-over from other donors' samples. V is TRBV7-6 and J is TRBJ2-7; 13 bases are shared with TRBD2. The sample was PBMCs. The CDR3 protein is CASSRTSGGAYEQYF. CDR3 sequence (DNA): TGTGCCAGCAGCCGGACTAGCGGGGGAGCCTACGAGCAGTACTTC.